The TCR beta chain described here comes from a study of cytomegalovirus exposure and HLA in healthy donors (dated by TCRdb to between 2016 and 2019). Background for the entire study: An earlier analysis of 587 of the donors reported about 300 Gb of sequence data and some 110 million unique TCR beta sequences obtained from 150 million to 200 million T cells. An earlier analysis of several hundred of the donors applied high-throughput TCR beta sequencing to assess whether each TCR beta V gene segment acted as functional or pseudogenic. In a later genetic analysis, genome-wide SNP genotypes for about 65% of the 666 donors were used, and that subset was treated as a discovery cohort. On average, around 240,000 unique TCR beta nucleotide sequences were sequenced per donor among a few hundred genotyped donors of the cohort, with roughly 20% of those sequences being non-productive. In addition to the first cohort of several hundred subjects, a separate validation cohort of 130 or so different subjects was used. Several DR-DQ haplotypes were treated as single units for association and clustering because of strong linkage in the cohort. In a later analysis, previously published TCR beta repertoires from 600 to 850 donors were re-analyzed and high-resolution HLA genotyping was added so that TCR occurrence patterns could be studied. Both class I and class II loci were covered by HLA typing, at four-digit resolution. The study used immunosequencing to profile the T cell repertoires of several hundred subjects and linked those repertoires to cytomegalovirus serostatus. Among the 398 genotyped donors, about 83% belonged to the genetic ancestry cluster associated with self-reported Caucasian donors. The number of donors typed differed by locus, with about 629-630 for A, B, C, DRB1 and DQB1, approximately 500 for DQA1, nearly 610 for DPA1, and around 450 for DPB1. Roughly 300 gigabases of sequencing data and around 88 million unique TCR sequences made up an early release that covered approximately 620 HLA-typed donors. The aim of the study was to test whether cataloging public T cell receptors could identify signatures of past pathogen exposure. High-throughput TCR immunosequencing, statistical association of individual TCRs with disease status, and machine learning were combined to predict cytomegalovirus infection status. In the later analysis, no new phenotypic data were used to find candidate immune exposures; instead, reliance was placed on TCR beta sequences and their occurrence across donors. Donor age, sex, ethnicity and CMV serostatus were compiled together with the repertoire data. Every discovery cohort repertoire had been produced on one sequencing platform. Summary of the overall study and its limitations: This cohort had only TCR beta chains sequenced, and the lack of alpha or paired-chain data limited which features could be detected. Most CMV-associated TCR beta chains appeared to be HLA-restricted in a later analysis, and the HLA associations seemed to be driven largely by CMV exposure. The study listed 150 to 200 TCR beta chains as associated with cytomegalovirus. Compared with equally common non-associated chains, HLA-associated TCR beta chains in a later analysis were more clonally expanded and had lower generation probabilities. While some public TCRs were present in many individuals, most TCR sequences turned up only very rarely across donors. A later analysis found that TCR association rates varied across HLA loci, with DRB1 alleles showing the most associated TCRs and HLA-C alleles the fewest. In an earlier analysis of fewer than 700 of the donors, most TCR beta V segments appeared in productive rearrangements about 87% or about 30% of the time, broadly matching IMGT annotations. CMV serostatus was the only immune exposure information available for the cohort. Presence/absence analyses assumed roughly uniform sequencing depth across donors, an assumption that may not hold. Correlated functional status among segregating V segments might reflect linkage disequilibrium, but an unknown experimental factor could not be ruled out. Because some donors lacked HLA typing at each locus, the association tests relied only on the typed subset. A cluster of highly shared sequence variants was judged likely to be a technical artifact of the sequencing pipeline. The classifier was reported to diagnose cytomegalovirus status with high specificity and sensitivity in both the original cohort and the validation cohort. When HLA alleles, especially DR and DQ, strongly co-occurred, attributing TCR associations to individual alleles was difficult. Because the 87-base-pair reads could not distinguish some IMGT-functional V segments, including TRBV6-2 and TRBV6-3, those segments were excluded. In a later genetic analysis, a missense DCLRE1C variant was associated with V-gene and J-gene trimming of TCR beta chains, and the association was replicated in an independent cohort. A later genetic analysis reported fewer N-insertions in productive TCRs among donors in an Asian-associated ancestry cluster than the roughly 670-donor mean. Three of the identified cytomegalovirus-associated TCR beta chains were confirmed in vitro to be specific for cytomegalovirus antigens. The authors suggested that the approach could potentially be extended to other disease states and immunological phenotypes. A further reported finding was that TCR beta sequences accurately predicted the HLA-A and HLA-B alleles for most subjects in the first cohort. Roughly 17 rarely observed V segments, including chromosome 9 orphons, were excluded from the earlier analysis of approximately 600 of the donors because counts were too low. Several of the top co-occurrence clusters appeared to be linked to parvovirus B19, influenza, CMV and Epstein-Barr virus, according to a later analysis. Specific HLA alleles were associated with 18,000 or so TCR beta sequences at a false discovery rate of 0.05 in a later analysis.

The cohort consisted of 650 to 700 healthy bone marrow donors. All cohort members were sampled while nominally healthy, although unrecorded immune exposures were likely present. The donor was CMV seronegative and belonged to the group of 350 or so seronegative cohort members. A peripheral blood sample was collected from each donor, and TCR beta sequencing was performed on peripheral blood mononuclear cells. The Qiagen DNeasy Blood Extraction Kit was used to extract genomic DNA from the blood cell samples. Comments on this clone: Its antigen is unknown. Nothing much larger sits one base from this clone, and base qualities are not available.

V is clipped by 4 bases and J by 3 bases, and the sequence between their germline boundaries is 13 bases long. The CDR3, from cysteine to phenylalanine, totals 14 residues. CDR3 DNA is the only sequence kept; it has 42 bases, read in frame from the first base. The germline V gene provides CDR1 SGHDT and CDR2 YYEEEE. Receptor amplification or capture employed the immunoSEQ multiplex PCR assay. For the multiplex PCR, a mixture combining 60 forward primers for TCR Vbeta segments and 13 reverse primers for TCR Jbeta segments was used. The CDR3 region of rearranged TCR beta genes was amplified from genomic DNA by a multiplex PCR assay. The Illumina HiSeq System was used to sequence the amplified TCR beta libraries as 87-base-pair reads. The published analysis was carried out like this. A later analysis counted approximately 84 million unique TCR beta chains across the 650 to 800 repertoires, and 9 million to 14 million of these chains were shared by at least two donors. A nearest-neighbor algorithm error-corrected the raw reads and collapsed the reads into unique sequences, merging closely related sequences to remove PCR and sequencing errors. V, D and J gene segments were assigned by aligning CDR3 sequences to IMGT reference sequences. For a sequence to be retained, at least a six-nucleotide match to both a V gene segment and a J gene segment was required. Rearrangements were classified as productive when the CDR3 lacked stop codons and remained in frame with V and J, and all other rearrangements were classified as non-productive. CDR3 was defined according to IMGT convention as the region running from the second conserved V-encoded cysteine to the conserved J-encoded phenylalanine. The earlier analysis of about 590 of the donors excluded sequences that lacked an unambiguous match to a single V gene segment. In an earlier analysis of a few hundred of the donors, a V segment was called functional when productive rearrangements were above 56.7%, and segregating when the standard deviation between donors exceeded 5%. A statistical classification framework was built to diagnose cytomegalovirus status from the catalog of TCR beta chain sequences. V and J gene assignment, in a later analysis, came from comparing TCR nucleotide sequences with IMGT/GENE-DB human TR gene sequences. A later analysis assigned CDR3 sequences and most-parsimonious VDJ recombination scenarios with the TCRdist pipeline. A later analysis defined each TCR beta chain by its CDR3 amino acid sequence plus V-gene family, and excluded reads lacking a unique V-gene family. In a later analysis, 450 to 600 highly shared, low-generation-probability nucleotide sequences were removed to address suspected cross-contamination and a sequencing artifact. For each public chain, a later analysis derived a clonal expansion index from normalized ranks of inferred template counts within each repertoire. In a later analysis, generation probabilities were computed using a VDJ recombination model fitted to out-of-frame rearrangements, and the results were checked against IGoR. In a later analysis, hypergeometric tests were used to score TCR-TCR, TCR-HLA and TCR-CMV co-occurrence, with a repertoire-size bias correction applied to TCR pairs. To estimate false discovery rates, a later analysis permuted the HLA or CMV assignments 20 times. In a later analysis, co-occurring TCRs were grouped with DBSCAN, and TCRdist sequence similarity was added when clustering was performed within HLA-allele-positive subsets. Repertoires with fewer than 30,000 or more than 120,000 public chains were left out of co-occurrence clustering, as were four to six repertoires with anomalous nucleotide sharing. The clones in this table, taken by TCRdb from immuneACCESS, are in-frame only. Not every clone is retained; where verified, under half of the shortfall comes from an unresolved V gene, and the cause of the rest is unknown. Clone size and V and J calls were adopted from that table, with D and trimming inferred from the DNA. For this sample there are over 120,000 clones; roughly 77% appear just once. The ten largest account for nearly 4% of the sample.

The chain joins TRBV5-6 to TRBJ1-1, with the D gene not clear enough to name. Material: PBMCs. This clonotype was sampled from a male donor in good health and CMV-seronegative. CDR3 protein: CASSPTLGDTEAFF. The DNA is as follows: TGTGCCAGCAGCCCAACGCTCGGGGACACTGAAGCTTTCTTT.